This is a list of T cell receptor beta chains from one sample in a study of blood T cell repertoires in COVID-19. Here immunoSEQ multiplex PCR was the method, and the copy in TCRdb shows in-frame clones only, minus some. The sample includes 150,000 to 200,000 clones, around 80% of them seen just once. Sequences were obtained from PBMCs or T cells enriched from blood (not recorded which). The receptor source for this set is a woman between 45 and 65 years old in a cohort exposed to, infected with or recovered from COVID-19 (not recorded which). Both conserved end residues are part of each CDR3. D genes are given only for firm matches. Clone size is stated in some rows and not others, as once, few, many or a class when expanded.

v_gene,j_gene,d_gene,abundance,CDR3nt,CDR3aa
TRBV6-5,TRBJ2-3,NA,NA,TGTGCCAGCCGCGGGGTAGGGACAGATACGCAGTATTTT,CASRGVGTDTQYF
TRBV3-1/TRBV3-2,TRBJ1-2,TRBD1,NA,TGTGCCAGCAGCCAAGATACGACAGGGTCGGGTGGCTACACCTTC,CASSQDTTGSGGYTF
TRBV9,TRBJ2-1,NA,NA,TGTGCCAGCAGCGTAGGGGGGGTTTCCCACAATGAGCAGTTCTTC,CASSVGGVSHNEQFF
TRBV7-9,TRBJ2-3,TRBD1,NA,TGTGCCAGCAGCTTAGAGACAGGGGAAGGGTATTTT,CASSLETGEGYF
TRBV5-1,TRBJ2-5,TRBD1,NA,TGCGCCAGCAGCTTGCTCGGGACAGGGCTCCAAGAGACCCAGTACTTC,CASSLLGTGLQETQYF
TRBV24-1,TRBJ2-1,NA,NA,TGTGCCACCAGTGATTCCTTAGCGGGACAGACTTCGAATGAGCAGTTCTTC,CATSDSLAGQTSNEQFF
TRBV5-4,TRBJ2-1,NA,NA,TGTGCCAGCAGCCCGCCTAGCAGGGAGCAGTTCTTC,CASSPPSREQFF
TRBV7-3,TRBJ2-6,NA,once,TGTGCCAGCAGCCTAGCCTCCTCTGGGGCCAACGTCCTGACTTTC,CASSLASSGANVLTF
TRBV28,TRBJ1-3,TRBD1,NA,TGTGCCAGCAGGGGGACAGCTGGAAACACCATATATTTT,CASRGTAGNTIYF
TRBV25-1,TRBJ1-2,TRBD1,NA,TGTGCCAGCAGTGTAGGACAGGGCGCTAACTATGGCTACACCTTC,CASSVGQGANYGYTF
TRBV10-1,TRBJ2-1,NA,NA,TGCGCCAGCAGTGAGTGGGGCGACACTTACAATGAGCAGTTCTTC,CASSEWGDTYNEQFF
TRBV2,TRBJ2-2,TRBD1,NA,TGTGCCAGCAGTGAAACTAGACAGGGTGGGACCGGGGAGCTGTTTTTT,CASSETRQGGTGELFF
TRBV5-4,TRBJ2-1,NA,few,TGTGCCAGCAGCTTAGGGCAGGGCTATGAGCAGTTCTTC,CASSLGQGYEQFF
TRBV28,TRBJ1-2,NA,few,TGTGCCAGCAAAGCCTTATACTCTGAATCCACCTTC,CASKALYSESTF
TRBV5-4,TRBJ2-7,TRBD1,NA,TGTGCCAGCAGCTTAGGGCAGGGGGAATCCTACGAGCAGTACTTC,CASSLGQGESYEQYF
TRBV14,TRBJ2-3,TRBD2,NA,TGTGCCAGCAGCCATCGCCCCTCTAGCGGGGGCAGCGCAGATACGCAGTATTTT,CASSHRPSSGGSADTQYF
TRBV7-2,TRBJ2-4,NA,NA,TGTGCCAGCAGCCAGGCAGGCAGGGGAAACATTCAGTACTTC,CASSQAGRGNIQYF
TRBV6-1,TRBJ2-2,NA,NA,TGTGCCAGCAGTGAAAACAGGAACACCGGGGAGCTGTTTTTT,CASSENRNTGELFF
TRBV9,TRBJ2-3,TRBD2,NA,TGTGCCAGCCACCCGGGACTAGCAACAGATACGCAGTATTTT,CASHPGLATDTQYF
TRBV19,TRBJ2-2,TRBD1,NA,TGTGCCAGTATTGATGTCAGGGGGTACACCGGGGAGCTGTTTTTT,CASIDVRGYTGELFF
TRBV19,TRBJ1-3,NA,NA,TGTGCCAGTAGCGGAGGGCCTGGAAACACCATATATTTT,CASSGGPGNTIYF
TRBV7-2,TRBJ1-1,NA,NA,TGTGCCAGCAGTGGGGACACCATGAACACTGAAGCTTTCTTT,CASSGDTMNTEAFF
TRBV6-5,TRBJ2-2,NA,NA,TGTGCCAGCATCTTAGGGGGAACCGGGGAGCTGTTTTTT,CASILGGTGELFF
TRBV11-2,TRBJ2-3,TRBD2,NA,TGTGCCAGCAGCTTGTTAGCGGGAGGCTCTAGCACAGATACGCAGTATTTT,CASSLLAGGSSTDTQYF
TRBV19,TRBJ2-2,NA,few,TGTGCCAGTAGTACTCAGGGGCTGAACACCGGGGAGCTGTTTTTT,CASSTQGLNTGELFF
TRBV25-1,TRBJ2-7,TRBD1,NA,TGTGCCAGCAGTGAACAGGGGGCCTACGAGCAGTACTTC,CASSEQGAYEQYF
TRBV24-1,TRBJ2-5,NA,NA,TGTGCCACCGGAGAAGTAGGCAGGGTTGGGGAAGAGACCCAGTACTTC,CATGEVGRVGEETQYF
TRBV7-2,TRBJ2-7,NA,NA,TGTGCCAGCAGCTTTCCAGGGGCTTCCTACGAGCAGTACTTC,CASSFPGASYEQYF
TRBV11-2,TRBJ1-4,NA,NA,TGTGCCAGCAGATCGGACCTACAGGGAACTAATGAAAAACTGTTTTTT,CASRSDLQGTNEKLFF
TRBV7-9,TRBJ1-6,NA,NA,TGTGCCAGCAGCTCTTTCCCGGGGAATTCACCCCTCCACTTT,CASSSFPGNSPLHF
TRBV5-8,TRBJ2-1,NA,NA,TGTGCCAGCAGCCCTATGGAGCGCGGTGAGCAGTTCTTC,CASSPMERGEQFF
TRBV19,TRBJ2-3,TRBD2,few,TGTGCCAGTAAGACTAGCGGGAAATCAGATACGCAGTATTTT,CASKTSGKSDTQYF
TRBV7-9,TRBJ2-7,TRBD1,few,TGTGCCAGCAGCACCCGGACAGGGGGCTCATTCTACGAGCAGTACTTC,CASSTRTGGSFYEQYF
TRBV27,TRBJ2-1,TRBD2,NA,TGTGCCAGCAGTACTAGCGGGAGGTCCTTTGAGCAGTTCTTC,CASSTSGRSFEQFF
TRBV7-9,TRBJ2-5,TRBD1,NA,TGTGCCAGCAGCCGTATGGGGGACAGCCAAGAGACCCAGTACTTC,CASSRMGDSQETQYF
TRBV27,TRBJ2-5,TRBD2,few,TGTGCCACCCGACCGGCGGGGGGCCTAGAGACCCAGTACTTC,CATRPAGGLETQYF
TRBV5-4,TRBJ1-2,NA,few,TGTGCCAGCAGCTTGGTGGCTGGTGTTGGGGAGGGCTACACCTTC,CASSLVAGVGEGYTF
TRBV11-2,TRBJ2-7,TRBD2,NA,TGTGCCAGCAGCACGGTAGCGGGGGCCTCCTACGAGCAGTACTTC,CASSTVAGASYEQYF
TRBV7-2,TRBJ1-1,NA,NA,TGTGCCAGCAGCTTAGGCGGGTCGGGGGAGGAAGCTTTCTTT,CASSLGGSGEEAFF
TRBV7-9,TRBJ1-2,NA,NA,TGTGCCAGCAGCTTAGCGTATTCCTACACCTTC,CASSLAYSYTF
TRBV28,TRBJ1-6,NA,NA,TGTGCCAGCAGTTTAGCGGGACGGGAGGGTGATAATTCACCCCTCCACTTT,CASSLAGREGDNSPLHF
TRBV9,TRBJ1-5,NA,NA,TGTGCCAGCAGCGTTTCCGGCAATCAGCCCCAGCATTTT,CASSVSGNQPQHF
TRBV3-1/TRBV3-2,TRBJ1-1,NA,few,TGTGCCAGCAGCCTATCCCGCAGGGTGTCTGAAGCTTTCTTT,CASSLSRRVSEAFF
TRBV19,TRBJ1-2,NA,NA,TGTGCCAGTAGTATAGATGTACCAGGTGGATATGGCTACACCTTC,CASSIDVPGGYGYTF
TRBV6-1,TRBJ2-7,NA,NA,TGTGCCAGCAGTGACCAGGGGAGCTACGAGCAGTACTTC,CASSDQGSYEQYF
TRBV18,TRBJ1-1,NA,once,TGTGCCAGCTCAAGCCAGGGAGGCACTGAAGCTTTCTTT,CASSSQGGTEAFF
TRBV19,TRBJ2-7,TRBD1,NA,TGTGCCAGTAGTATACTTCCAGGGGGCGCCTACGAGCAGTACTTC,CASSILPGGAYEQYF
TRBV18,TRBJ1-5,NA,many,TGTGCCAGCTCCGCCATGGATGGGGGGAATCAGCCCCAGCATTTT,CASSAMDGGNQPQHF
TRBV28,TRBJ2-3,TRBD1,NA,TGTGCCAGCAGTCCGACCGGGACAGGGGATTCAGATACGCAGTATTTT,CASSPTGTGDSDTQYF
TRBV3-1/TRBV3-2,TRBJ2-6,TRBD2,NA,TGTGCCAGCAGCCAAAAAGCGGGGCTAGGCTCTGGGGCCAACGTCCTGACTTTC,CASSQKAGLGSGANVLTF
TRBV7-3,TRBJ2-5,NA,NA,TGTGCCAGCAGCCTTGGGGGCTACCGGCTAGAGACCCAGTACTTC,CASSLGGYRLETQYF
TRBV30,TRBJ2-2,NA,NA,TGTGCCTGGACTAGATTCACCGGGGAGCTGTTTTTT,CAWTRFTGELFF
TRBV6-1,TRBJ1-5,NA,NA,TGTGCCAGCAGTGAACAGGAGCCCCAGCATTTT,CASSEQEPQHF
TRBV7-2,TRBJ2-7,TRBD2,NA,TGTGCCAGCAGCTTAGGGACTAGCGGGGGCCGGGAGCAGTACTTC,CASSLGTSGGREQYF